This TCR beta chain was documented in a study of cytomegalovirus exposure and HLA in healthy donors. This clone was observed a handful of times. Its antigen is unknown. PCR used 60 Vbeta primers and 13 Jbeta primers. Clones were sequenced by immunoSEQ multiplex PCR, and TCRdb holds only the in-frame ones, with some missing. The table includes 150,000 to 250,000 clones, 65% to 85% detected once. Study-wide results and limits: The study carried out a later analysis of TCR beta sequences. It associated under 20,000 of them with specific HLA alleles at a false discovery rate of 0.05. Analyses of presence and absence presupposed an approximately uniform sequencing depth across donors.

Sequences were obtained from PBMCs. The clonotype originates from a boy aged 2 to 9 in good health and CMV-seronegative.

As DNA, the CDR3 is TGTGCCAGCAGTGCCGGGAGCACAGATACGCAGTATTTT. It encodes CASSAGSTDTQYF. V is TRBV2 and J is TRBJ2-3, with unresolved D. This CDR3 spans 13 amino acids. With 4 bases removed from V and 0 bases from J, the gap between germline ends came to 5 bases. Germline V gene sequence: CDR1 SNHLY, CDR2 FYNNEI.